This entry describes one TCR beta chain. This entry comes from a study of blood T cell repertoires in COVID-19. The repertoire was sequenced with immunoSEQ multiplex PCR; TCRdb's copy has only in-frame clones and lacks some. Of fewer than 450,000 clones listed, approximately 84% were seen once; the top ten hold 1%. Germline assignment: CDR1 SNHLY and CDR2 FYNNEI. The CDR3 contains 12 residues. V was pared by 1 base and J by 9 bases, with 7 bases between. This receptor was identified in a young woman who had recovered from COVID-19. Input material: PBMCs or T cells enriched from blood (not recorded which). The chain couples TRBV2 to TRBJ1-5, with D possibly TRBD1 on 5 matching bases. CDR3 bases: TGTGCCAGCAGTGAAGAGGGGTGGCCCCAGCATTTT. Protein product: CASSEEGWPQHF. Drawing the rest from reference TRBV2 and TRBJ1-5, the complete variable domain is EPEVTQTPSHQVTQMGQEVILRCVPISNHLYFYWYRQILGQKVEFLVSFYNNEISEKSEIFDDQFSVERPDGSNFTLKIRSTKLEDSAMYFCASSEEGWPQHFGDGTRLSIL.